The clone carrying this T cell receptor (beta chain) has a handful of counts. The antigen remains unidentified. This entry belongs to a study of blood T cells in healthy people across ages. Combining a sample-barcoded 5' primer with a J-beta primer mix, a second PCR ran for 7 to 11 cycles. TCRdb itself ran the 5' RACE reads through MiXCR, one entry per CDR3 protein. Of some 1.8 million distinct CDR3 sequences in the sample, roughly two fifths were seen once. Study-wide results and limits: Roughly linear declines in TCR beta diversity per million T cells occurred with age. Diversity was estimated from one million T cells, and these estimates were considered underestimates.

Caucasian individuals from Russia who were healthy and aged about 6 to 95 acted as donors. This sequence was found in a human donor in good health. Input material: blood.

CDR3 protein: CASVFTQGVYNEQFF. The CDR3 bases are TGTGCCAGCGTGTTCACGCAGGGGGTCTACAATGAGCAGTTCTTC. The V and J genes are TRBV2 and TRBJ2-1; 7 bases align to TRBD1. V was pared by 8 bases and J by 3 bases, with 10 bases of the junction left unmatched. Germline values: CDR1 SNHLY, CDR2 FYNNEI. The CDR3 totals 15 residues. The whole variable domain, filled in from reference TRBV2 and TRBJ2-1, reads EPEVTQTPSHQVTQMGQEVILRCVPISNHLYFYWYRQILGQKVEFLVSFYNNEISEKSEIFDDQFSVERPDGSNFTLKIRSTKLEDSAMYFCASVFTQGVYNEQFFGPGTRLTVL.